These 21 T cell receptor beta chains originate from one sample sequenced in a study of response to subunit inactivated influenza vaccine. TCRdb redid the calling of the RT-PCR reads with MiXCR, one entry per CDR3 protein. The table records hundreds of thousands of distinct CDR3 sequences, around 25% of them present only once. The source material was CD4+ T cells sorted from PBMCs, sampled about 5 days after vaccination. These receptors came from a man aged 45-65 years who received an inactivated influenza vaccine.

The chain is built from TRBV6-1 and TRBJ2-7, with TRBD1 matching over 8 bases. The CDR3 is made up of 13 amino acids. From germline, CDR1 is MNHNS and CDR2 SASEGT. J was trimmed by 0 bases and V by 7 bases; bases with no gene match: 2. The CDR3 nucleotides are TGTGCCAGCAAGGACAGGGTCTCCTACGAGCAGTACTTC. This gives the protein CASKDRVSYEQYF.

This chain links TRBV9 with TRBJ2-7; D may correspond to TRBD1 or TRBD2 (6 bases each). In germline, CDR1 is SGDLS, CDR2 YYNGEE. V lost 4 bases, J lost 5 bases, and 16 bases lay in between. This CDR3 spans 14 amino acids. In DNA form, the CDR3 reads TGTGCCAGCAGCCCTCGGGCCGGGGGCAACGAGCAGTACTTC. It translates to CASSPRAGGNEQYF.

The chain has TRBV20-1 and TRBJ2-7, with D possibly being TRBD1 (6 bases). This CDR3 is built from 15 residues. Germline V gene sequence: CDR1 DFQATT, CDR2 SNEGSKA (reference sequence). Trimming took 0 bases from V and 4 from J, leaving 16 bases between them. The CDR3 DNA sequence: TGCAGTGCTAGAGAGGACCAGGGGTTTCGGTACGAGCAGTACTTC. The encoded protein is CSAREDQGFRYEQYF.

This clonotype was counted only a few times. The rearrangement joins TRBV10-3 to TRBJ2-7, with D perhaps matching TRBD1 (6 bases). This CDR3 spans 12 amino acids. The germline V gene encodes CDR1 ENHRY and CDR2 SYGVKD. The ends were cut back, 8 bases at V and 5 bases at J, with 13 bases in the middle. The CDR3 here is CAIASQGHEQYF. CDR3 nucleotide sequence: TGTGCCATCGCGAGCCAGGGGCACGAGCAGTACTTC.

This chain uses TRBV20-1 with TRBJ2-3, with D perhaps TRBD2 (6 bases). The V gene's germline CDR1 is DFQATT and CDR2 SNEGSKA (reference sequence). The CDR3 loop spans 11 amino acids. The DNA for the CDR3 is TGCAGGCTCGGGACTCTTAATACGCAGTATTTT. It specifies CRLGTLNTQYF.

This clonotype was seen a handful of times. J is TRBJ2-1 and V is TRBV5-1; unclear D gene. CDR3 length: 14 residues. V was cut by 5 bases and J by 1 base, with 10 bases left in between. Per germline, CDR1 SGHRS and CDR2 YFSETQ. The CDR3 region has the DNA TGCGCCAGCAGAAGGGAAGAATCCTACAATGAGCAGTTCTTC. Its translation: CASRREESYNEQFF.

This rearrangement joins TRBV4-1 to TRBJ2-3; D unclear. CDR1 and CDR2 (germline): MGHRA, YSYEKL. The CDR3 has 14 residues. V dropped 4 bases and J dropped 4 bases, with 12 bases sitting between them. This CDR3 is CASSPPGRADTQYF. The DNA of the CDR3 is TGCGCCAGCAGCCCCCCTGGCCGGGCAGATACGCAGTATTTT.

This clonotype turned up a few times. The rearrangement uses TRBV7-6 and TRBJ2-7; D is possibly TRBD1 (6 bases). CDR1 SGHVS and CDR2 FNYEAQ come from the germline V gene. Trimming took 1 base from V and 3 from J, leaving 13 bases between them. The CDR3 is 15 amino acids. CDR3 DNA: TGTGCCAGCAGCTTAGATCTACAGGGTATCTACGAGCAGTACTTC. Its translation: CASSLDLQGIYEQYF.

A word on this clonotype: A much larger clone sits a single nucleotide away, making a read error possible. The CDR3: CSVAAGWSYEQYF. CDR3 bases: TGCAGCGTTGCTGCGGGATGGTCCTACGAGCAGTACTTC. The rearrangement links TRBV29-1 to TRBJ2-7; possibly TRBD2 for D (6 bases). Between the trimmed V and J ends, which lost 4 bases and 1 base, there was a span of 11 bases. Germline CDR1 reads SQVTM; CDR2 reads ANQGSEA. The CDR3 runs to 13 residues.

In this sample, this clonotype turned up a few times. V and J are TRBV5-6 and TRBJ2-1, with a possible D match to TRBD1 (6 bases). The V gene's germline CDR1 is SGHDT and CDR2 YYEEEE. The CDR3 contains 13 residues. V gave up 3 bases and J gave up 7 bases, with 11 bases separating them. In nucleotides, the CDR3 is TGTGCCAGCAGCTGGGCAGGGGTAAATGAGCAGTTCTTC. It translates to CASSWAGVNEQFF.

The chain links TRBV18 to TRBJ2-2, with D perhaps TRBD1 (5 bases). Trimming removed 3 bases at V and 1 base at J, with 9 bases between. The CDR3 totals 15 residues. Germline V gene data show CDR1 as KGHSH and CDR2 as LQKENI. The CDR3 region is CASSPPGQNTGELFF. In DNA form, the CDR3 reads TGTGCCAGCTCACCCCCCGGACAGAACACCGGGGAGCTGTTTTTT.

The chain has TRBV11-2 and TRBJ2-7; 12 bases match TRBD2. Unmatched junction bases numbered 5, after V lost 5 bases and J lost 3 bases. The CDR3 consists of 15 residues. Per the germline V gene, CDR1 is SGHAT and CDR2 is FQNNGV. CDR3 bases: TGTGCCAGCAGCGCCGGGACTAGCGGGTTCTACGAGCAGTACTTC. It specifies CASSAGTSGFYEQYF.

The rearrangement uses TRBV6-2 or TRBV6-3 and TRBJ2-7; D is possibly TRBD2 (5 bases). The CDR3 totals 14 residues. The germline V gene encodes CDR1 MNHEY and CDR2 SVGEGT. V dropped 7 bases and J dropped 4 bases, with 17 bases sitting between them. CDR3 DNA sequence: TGTGCCAGCATGAGGGTTCCGCCCGGATACGAGCAGTACTTC. Encoded protein: CASMRVPPGYEQYF.

This clonotype was seen only a few times. DNA for the CDR3: TGTGCCATCAGTGAGGCTACGACATCGGGAGCTTTCTTT. Protein sequence: CAISEATTSGAFF. The rearrangement joins TRBV10-3 to TRBJ1-1; D unclear. The CDR3 runs 13 residues. Germline V gene sequence: CDR1 ENHRY, CDR2 SYGVKD. Trimming took 2 bases from V and 10 from J, leaving 14 bases between them.

This rearrangement joins TRBV27 to TRBJ2-5; 7 positions match TRBD1. V lost 5 bases, J lost 5 bases, and 8 bases stayed unmatched. The CDR3 is made up of 14 amino acids. Germline V gene sequence: CDR1 MNHEY, CDR2 SMNVEV (reference sequence). CDR3 residues: CASSNHRGGETQYF. The CDR3 DNA is TGTGCCAGCAGTAACCACAGGGGTGGGGAGACCCAGTACTTC.

CDR3 loop: CSARDLDRGRQPQHF. DNA for the CDR3: TGCAGTGCTAGAGATCTGGACAGGGGGCGTCAGCCCCAGCATTTT. V usage is TRBV20-1 and J usage is TRBJ1-5; 11 bases match TRBD1. The length of the CDR3 is 15 residues. Per germline, CDR1 DFQATT and CDR2 SNEGSKA (reference sequence). The trim removed 0 bases at V and 6 bases at J, leaving 4 bases unmatched.

The chain carries TRBV7-9 and TRBJ2-7, with D perhaps assigned TRBD1 or TRBD2 (5 bases each). V was shortened by 3 bases and J by 4 bases, with 16 bases between the two germline ends. The germline V gene encodes CDR1 SEHNR and CDR2 FQNEAQ (reference sequence). The CDR3 runs 15 residues. CDR3 sequence (DNA): TGTGCCAGCAGCTTCCATACGGGGACGTCTTACGAGCAGTACTTC. It is translated as CASSFHTGTSYEQYF.

The CDR3 sequence: CASSRGPLANTGELFF. The CDR3 DNA sequence: TGTGCCAGCAGTCGGGGACCGCTCGCGAACACCGGGGAGCTGTTTTTT. The chain combines TRBV6-1 with TRBJ2-2; D is tentatively TRBD1 or TRBD2 (5 bases each). Germline V CDR1 and CDR2: MNHNS, SASEGT. Between the trimmed V and J ends, which lost 5 bases and 0 bases, there was a span of 13 bases. The CDR3 consists of 16 residues.

The gene calls are TRBV12-3 or TRBV12-4 and TRBJ2-6; D remains ambiguous. This CDR3 has 15 residues. V was trimmed by 6 bases and J by 0 bases, leaving 9 bases between them. CDR3 loop: CASSPIISGANVLTF. The CDR3 DNA reads TGTGCCAGCAGCCCCATAATCTCTGGGGCCAACGTCCTGACTTTC.

This clonotype was recorded many times. V and J are TRBV5-5 and TRBJ2-1; D is ambiguous. This CDR3 region has 14 residues. From germline, CDR1 is SGHKS and CDR2 YYEKEE (reference sequence). The V end lost 0 bases, the J end lost 10 bases, and 14 bases lay between the germline ends. The CDR3 sequence: CASSLAVSRGEQFF. CDR3 in DNA: TGTGCCAGCAGCTTGGCCGTTAGCCGTGGCGAGCAGTTCTTC.

J is TRBJ2-3 and V is TRBV7-9; tentative D call: TRBD1 (6 bases). CDR1 and CDR2 (germline): SEHNR, FQNEAQ (reference sequence). CDR3 length: 17 residues. V was cut by 3 bases and J by 4 bases, with 20 bases left in between. The CDR3 is CASSFGRGGGSADTQYF. CDR3 coding DNA: TGTGCCAGCAGCTTCGGCAGGGGTGGTGGGTCCGCAGATACGCAGTATTTT.